The next 10 T cell receptor beta chains were all read from a single sample in a study of CD8+ T cells in alopecia areata. RNA, once extracted, was reverse transcribed into cDNA for use as the sequencing template. Libraries were prepared by immunoSEQ multiplex PCR; TCRdb keeps only in-frame clonotypes and omits some of them. The table lists more than 95,000 clones, around 61% of them singletons. The sample taken for sequencing was CD4+ T cells sorted from blood. Receptors originate from a human donor in good health.

The chain recombines TRBV10-2 with TRBJ1-1, with D uncertain. The CDR3 contains 12 residues. Deletions cut 5 bases from V and 4 bases from J, with 8 bases between. Germline values: CDR1 WSHSY, CDR2 SAAADI. CDR3 protein: CASSRTATEAFF. Written as DNA, the CDR3 is TGCGCCAGCAGTAGGACGGCCACTGAAGCTTTCTTT.

V is TRBV9 and J is TRBJ2-3, with no clear D. Trimming shortened V by 4 bases and J by 5 bases, and 14 bases separated the two germline ends. This CDR3 contains 14 residues. Germline V CDR1 and CDR2: SGDLS, YYNGEE. CDR3 DNA sequence: TGTGCCAGCAGCCCCATCGGTTTTCAAGATACGCAGTATTTT. This gives the protein CASSPIGFQDTQYF.

The CDR3, as DNA: TGTGCCTGGAGTGCTGGGGGAAGGGGTGAAAAACTGTTTTTT. This codes for CAWSAGGRGEKLFF. This chain connects TRBV30 to TRBJ1-4; the D gene is possibly TRBD1 (5 bases). This CDR3 is built from 14 residues. The germline CDR1 and CDR2 sequences are GTSNPN and SVGIG (reference sequence). V lost 1 base, J lost 7 bases, and 13 bases lay in between.

This chain links TRBV29-1 with TRBJ1-1; no definite D call. In germline, CDR1 is SQVTM, CDR2 ANQGSEA. The CDR3 sequence is 13 residues long. Trimming took off 0 bases at V and 4 bases at J, with 9 bases between the two ends. The CDR3 bases are TGCAGCGTTGAAGATACTAGGATCACTGAAGCTTTCTTT. Encoded protein: CSVEDTRITEAFF. Full variable domain (outside the CDR3, taken from reference TRBV29-1 and TRBJ1-1): SAVISQKPSRDICQRGTSLTIQCQVDSQVTMMFWYRQQPGQSLTLIATANQGSEATYESGFVIDKFPISRPNLTFSTLTVSNMSPEDSSIYLCSVEDTRITEAFFGQGTRLTVV.

The chain carries TRBV27 and TRBJ1-4; no reliable D call. Looked up from germline, CDR1 is MNHEY and CDR2 is SMNVEV (reference sequence). V shed 6 bases and J shed 7 bases, with 9 bases lying between them. CDR3 size: 12 residues. The CDR3 DNA sequence: TGTGCCAGCAGACGACCGCGTGAAAAACTGTTTTTT. This gives the protein CASRRPREKLFF.

In its sample, this clone was seen a few times. V and J are TRBV10-2 and TRBJ2-7, with D perhaps given as TRBD1 or TRBD2 (6 bases each). This CDR3 is 13 amino acids long. The V and J ends lost 8 bases and 0 bases respectively, with 11 bases between them. Germline V gives CDR1 WSHSY, CDR2 SAAADI. Here the CDR3 reads CASGGPPSYEQYF. In DNA form, the CDR3 reads TGCGCCAGCGGGGGGCCCCCCTCCTACGAGCAGTACTTC.

This clone was counted between two and nine times. This rearrangement joins TRBV15 to TRBJ2-6; no reliable D call. The CDR3 runs to 15 residues. Trimming stripped 5 bases from V and 0 bases from J, with 8 bases between. CDR1 is LNHNV and CDR2 is YYDKDF in the germline V gene (reference sequence). The chain's CDR3 is CATSRYRSGANVLTF. Here the CDR3 DNA reads TGTGCCACCAGCCGCTATCGCTCTGGGGCCAACGTCCTGACTTTC.

V gene TRBV5-1 combines with J gene TRBJ2-7; 13 bases are shared with TRBD2. Looked up from germline, CDR1 is SGHRS and CDR2 is YFSETQ. V shed 3 bases, J shed 0 bases, and the junction held 0 bases outside the gene matches. The CDR3 consists of 15 residues. CDR3 sequence reads: CASSWTSGGSYEQYF. In DNA form, the CDR3 reads TGCGCCAGCAGCTGGACTAGCGGGGGCTCCTACGAGCAGTACTTC.

A few counts support this clone. The rearrangement joins TRBV7-2 to TRBJ2-2; D is ambiguous. The germline gives CDR1 SGHTA, CDR2 FQGNSA. Trimming shortened V by 5 bases and J by 9 bases, and 7 bases separated the two germline ends. This CDR3 has 11 amino acids. The CDR3 sequence is CASSPHRELFF. Here the CDR3 DNA reads TGTGCCAGCAGCCCCCACAGGGAGCTGTTTTTT.

The chain links TRBV30 to TRBJ2-7; D may correspond to TRBD1 or TRBD2 (5 bases each). The V and J ends lost 5 bases and 5 bases respectively, with 19 bases between them. CDR1 GTSNPN and CDR2 SVGIG come from the germline V gene (reference sequence). The CDR3 has 14 residues. The CDR3, as DNA: TGTGCCTGGCGGGGCGGGCACCTGAGGGACGAGCAGTACTTC. Amino acids: CAWRGGHLRDEQYF.